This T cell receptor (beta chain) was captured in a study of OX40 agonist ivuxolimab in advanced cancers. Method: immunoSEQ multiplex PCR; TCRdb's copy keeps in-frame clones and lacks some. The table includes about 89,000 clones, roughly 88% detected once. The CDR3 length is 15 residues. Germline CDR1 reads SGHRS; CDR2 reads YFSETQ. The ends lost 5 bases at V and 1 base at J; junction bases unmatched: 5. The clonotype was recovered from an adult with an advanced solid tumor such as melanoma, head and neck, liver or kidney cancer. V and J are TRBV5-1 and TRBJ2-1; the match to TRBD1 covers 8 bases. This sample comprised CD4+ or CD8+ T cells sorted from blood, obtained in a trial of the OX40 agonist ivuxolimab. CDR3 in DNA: TGCGCCAGCAGACCGACAGGGGAATCCTACAATGAGCAGTTCTTC. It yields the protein CASRPTGESYNEQFF.